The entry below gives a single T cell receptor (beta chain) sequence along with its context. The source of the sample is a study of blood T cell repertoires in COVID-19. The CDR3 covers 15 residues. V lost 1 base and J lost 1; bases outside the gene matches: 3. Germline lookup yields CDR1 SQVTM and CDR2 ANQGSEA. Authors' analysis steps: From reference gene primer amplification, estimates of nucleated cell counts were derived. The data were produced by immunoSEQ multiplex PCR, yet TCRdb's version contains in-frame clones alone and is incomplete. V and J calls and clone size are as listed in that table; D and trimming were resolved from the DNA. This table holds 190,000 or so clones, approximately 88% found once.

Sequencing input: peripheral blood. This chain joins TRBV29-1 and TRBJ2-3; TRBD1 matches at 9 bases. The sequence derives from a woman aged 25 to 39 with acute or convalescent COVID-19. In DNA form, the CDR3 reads TGCAGCGTTGAAGGGGACAGGGTGGGCACAGATACGCAGTATTTT. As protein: CSVEGDRVGTDTQYF.